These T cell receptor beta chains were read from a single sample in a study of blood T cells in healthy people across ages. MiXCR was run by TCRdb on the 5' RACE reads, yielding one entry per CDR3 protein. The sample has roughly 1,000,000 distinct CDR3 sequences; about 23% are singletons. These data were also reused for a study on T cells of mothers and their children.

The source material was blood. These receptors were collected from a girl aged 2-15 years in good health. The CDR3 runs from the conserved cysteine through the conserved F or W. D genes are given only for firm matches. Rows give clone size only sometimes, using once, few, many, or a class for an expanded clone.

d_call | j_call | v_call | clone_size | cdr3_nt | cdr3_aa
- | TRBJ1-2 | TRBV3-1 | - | TGTGCCAGCAGCCATTTCCCAGGGGATGGGGGCTACACCTTC | CASSHFPGDGGYTF
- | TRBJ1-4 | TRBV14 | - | TGTGCCAGCAGCCAACTCGGCAGAGAAAAACTGTTTTTT | CASSQLGREKLFF
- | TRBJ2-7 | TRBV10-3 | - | TGTGCCACTGATGACGGAGGAGACGAGCAGTACTTC | CATDDGGDEQYF
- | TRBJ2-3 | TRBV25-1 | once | TGTGCCAGCATTTGGGATACGCAGTATTTT | CASIWDTQYF
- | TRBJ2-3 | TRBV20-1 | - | TGCAGTGCTAGACGACAGGCCCTCACAGATACGCAGTATTTT | CSARRQALTDTQYF
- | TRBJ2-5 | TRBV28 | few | TGTGCCAGCAGTTGGGAGCGGCCTGAAGAGACCCAGTACTTC | CASSWERPEETQYF
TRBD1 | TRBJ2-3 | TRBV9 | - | TGTGCCAGCAGCGTGGACAGGGGGCGGACAGATACGCAGTATTTT | CASSVDRGRTDTQYF
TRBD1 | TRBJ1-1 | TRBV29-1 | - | TGCAGCGGAGGACAGGGTTGGGAAGCTTTCTTT | CSGGQGWEAFF
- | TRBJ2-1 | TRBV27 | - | TGTGCCAGCAGCACGCCACTAAATGAGCAGTTCTTC | CASSTPLNEQFF
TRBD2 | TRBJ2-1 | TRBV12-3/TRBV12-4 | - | TGTGCCAGCAACCTACTAGCGGGGGGGTCGGATGAGCAGTTCTTC | CASNLLAGGSDEQFF
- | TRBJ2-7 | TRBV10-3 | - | TGTGCCATCAGTGACGGTACCTCCTACGAGCAGTACTTC | CAISDGTSYEQYF
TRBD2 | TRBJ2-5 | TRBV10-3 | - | TGTGCCACCAAGCGGGGGGAGCAAGAGACCCAGTACTTC | CATKRGEQETQYF
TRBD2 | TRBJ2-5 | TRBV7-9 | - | TGTGCCAGCAGCCCTCGGACTAGCGGGACCCTACAAGAGACCCAGTACTTC | CASSPRTSGTLQETQYF
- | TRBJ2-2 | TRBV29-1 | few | TGCAGCGTTGGACACCCTGGAGGCACCGGGGAGCTGTTTTTT | CSVGHPGGTGELFF
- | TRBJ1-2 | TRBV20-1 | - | TGCAGTGCCCACTTGGTGGGCGGCTACACCTTC | CSAHLVGGYTF
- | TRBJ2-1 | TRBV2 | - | TGTGCCAGCAACGACGTATTGAATGAGCAGTTCTTC | CASNDVLNEQFF
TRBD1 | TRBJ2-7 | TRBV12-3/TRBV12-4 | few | TGTGCCAGCAGCGGAGGACAGGGCATGAGGGACGAGCAGTACTTC | CASSGGQGMRDEQYF
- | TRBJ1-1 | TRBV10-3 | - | TGTGCCATCAGTGAATTTCCTTTGTTCCCCTTTTTT | CAISEFPLFPFF
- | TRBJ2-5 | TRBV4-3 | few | TGCGCCAGCAGCCAAGATAAGTACGGGGCCGGTCGTGAGACCCAGTACTTC | CASSQDKYGAGRETQYF
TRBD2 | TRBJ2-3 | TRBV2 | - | TGTGCCAGCAGGTACAGGACTAGCGGGGGGGCCCTGGATACGCAGTATTTT | CASRYRTSGGALDTQYF
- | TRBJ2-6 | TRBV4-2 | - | TGTACCAGCAGTCTTACAGGGTCCAGCTTCTCTGGGGCCAACGTCCAGACTTTC | CTSSLTGSSFSGANVQTF
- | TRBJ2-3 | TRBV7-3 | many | TGTGCCAGCAGCGCTCAGACCCCGCCAGATACGCAGTATTTT | CASSAQTPPDTQYF
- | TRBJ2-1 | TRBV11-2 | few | TGTGCCAGCAGCTTAGGTCCCACAGCGGCATACAATGAGCAGTTCTTC | CASSLGPTAAYNEQFF
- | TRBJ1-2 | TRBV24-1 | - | TGTGCCACCAGTGATAGGCGGGGGAATGGCTACACCTTC | CATSDRRGNGYTF
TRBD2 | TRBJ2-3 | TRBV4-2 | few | TGTGCCAGCAGCCAAGTAATAGCGGGGCCCACCTTTACAGATACGCAGTATTTT | CASSQVIAGPTFTDTQYF
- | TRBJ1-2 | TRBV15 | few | TGTGCCACCAGCAGAGGGACTGGGGGCTACACCTTC | CATSRGTGGYTF
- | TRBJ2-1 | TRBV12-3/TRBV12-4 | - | TGTGCCAGCAGCGACCGGGGGTCCTACGATGAGCAGCTCTTC | CASSDRGSYDEQLF
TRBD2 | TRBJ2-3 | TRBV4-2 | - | TGTGCCAGCAGCCAAGACGGGACTAGCGGCACAGATACGCAGTATTTT | CASSQDGTSGTDTQYF
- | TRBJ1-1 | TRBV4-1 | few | TGCGCCAGCAGCCAAGACCAGGGGAGGGGGACTGAAGCTTTCTTT | CASSQDQGRGTEAFF